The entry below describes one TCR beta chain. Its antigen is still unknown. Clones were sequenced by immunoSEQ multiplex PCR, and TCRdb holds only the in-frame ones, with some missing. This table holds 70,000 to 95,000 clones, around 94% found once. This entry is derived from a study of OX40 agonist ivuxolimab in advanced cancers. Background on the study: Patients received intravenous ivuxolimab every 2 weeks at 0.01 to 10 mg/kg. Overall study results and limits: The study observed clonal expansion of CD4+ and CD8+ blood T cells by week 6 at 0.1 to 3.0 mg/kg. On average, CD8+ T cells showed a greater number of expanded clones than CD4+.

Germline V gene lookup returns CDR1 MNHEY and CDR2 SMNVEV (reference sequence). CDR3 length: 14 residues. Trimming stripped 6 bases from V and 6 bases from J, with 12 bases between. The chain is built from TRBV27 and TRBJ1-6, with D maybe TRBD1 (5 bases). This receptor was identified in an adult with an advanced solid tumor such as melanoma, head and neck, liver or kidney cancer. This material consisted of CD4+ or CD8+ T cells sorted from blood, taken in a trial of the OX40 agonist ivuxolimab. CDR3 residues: CASSQRGINSPLHF. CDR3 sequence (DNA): TGTGCCAGCAGCCAGAGGGGTATTAATTCACCCCTCCACTTT.